This TCR beta chain emerged from a study of blood T cell repertoires in COVID-19. Across the study: Whether acute or convalescent, the COVID-19 samples came from the United States, Italy and Spain. In each case, the material was cDNA or gDNA derived from T cells, B-cell-depleted T cells, or PBMCs.

Assay used: immunoSEQ multiplex PCR; TCRdb lists only in-frame clones, some missing. This table has some 97,000 clones, 70% to 90% appearing once. Germline assignment: CDR1 MNHEY and CDR2 SVGEGT. Trimming left V 2 bases short and J 0 bases short, with 7 bases between. This CDR3 has 14 residues. The chain uses TRBV6-2 or TRBV6-3 and TRBJ1-2; no clear D gene. Sequencing was carried out using peripheral blood. This TCR came from a man aged 50 or older with active or convalescent COVID-19. The DNA of the CDR3 is TGTGCCAGCAGTTACGACTCACCTAACTATGGCTACACCTTC. Translation: CASSYDSPNYGYTF.